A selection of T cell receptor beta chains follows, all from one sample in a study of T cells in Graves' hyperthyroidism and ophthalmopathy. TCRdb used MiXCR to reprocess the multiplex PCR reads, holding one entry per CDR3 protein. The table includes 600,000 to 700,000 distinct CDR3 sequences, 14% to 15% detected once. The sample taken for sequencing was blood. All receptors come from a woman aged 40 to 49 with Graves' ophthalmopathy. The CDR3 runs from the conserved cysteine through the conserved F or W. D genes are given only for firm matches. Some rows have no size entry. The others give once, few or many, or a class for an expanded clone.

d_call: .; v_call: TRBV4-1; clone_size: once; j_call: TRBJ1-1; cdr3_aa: CASSQEWAGRLNTEAFF; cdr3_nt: TGCGCCAGCAGCCAAGAGTGGGCGGGACGCTTGAACACTGAAGCTTTCTTT
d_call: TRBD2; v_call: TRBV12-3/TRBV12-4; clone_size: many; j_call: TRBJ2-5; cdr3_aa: CASRGLMETQYF; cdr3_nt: TGTGCCAGCAGGGGACTAATGGAGACCCAGTACTTC
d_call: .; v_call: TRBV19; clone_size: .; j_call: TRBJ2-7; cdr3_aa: CASSIGEGSHYEQYF; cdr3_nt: TGTGCCAGTAGTATTGGAGAGGGATCTCACTACGAGCAGTACTTC
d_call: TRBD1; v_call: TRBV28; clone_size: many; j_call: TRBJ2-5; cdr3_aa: CASYLAGGIETQYF; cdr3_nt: TGTGCCAGCTATTTGGCAGGGGGCATAGAGACCCAGTACTTC
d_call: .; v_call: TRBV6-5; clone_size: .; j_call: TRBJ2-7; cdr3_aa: CASRYRDQPWDEQYF; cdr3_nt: TGTGCCAGCAGGTACCGGGACCAACCTTGGGACGAGCAGTACTTC
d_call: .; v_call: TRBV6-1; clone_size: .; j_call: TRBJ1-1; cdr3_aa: CASSTFWTANTEAFF; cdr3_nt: TGTGCCAGCAGCACCTTCTGGACGGCAAACACTGAAGCTTTCTTT
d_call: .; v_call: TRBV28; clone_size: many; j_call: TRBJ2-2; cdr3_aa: CASSLGQPGELFF; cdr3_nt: TGTGCCAGCAGTTTGGGGCAACCCGGGGAGCTGTTTTTT
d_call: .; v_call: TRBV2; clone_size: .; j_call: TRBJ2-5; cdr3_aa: CASSRLSGPRYF; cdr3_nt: TGTGCCAGCAGTCGACTATCGGGACCACGGTACTTC
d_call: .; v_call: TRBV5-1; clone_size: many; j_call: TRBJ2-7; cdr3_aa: CASRPGPTTYEQYF; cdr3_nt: TGCGCCAGCAGACCAGGACCAACCACCTACGAGCAGTACTTC
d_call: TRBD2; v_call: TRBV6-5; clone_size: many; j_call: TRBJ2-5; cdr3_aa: CASRLTSGSQETQYF; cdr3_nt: TGTGCCAGCAGACTGACTAGCGGGAGCCAAGAGACCCAGTACTTC
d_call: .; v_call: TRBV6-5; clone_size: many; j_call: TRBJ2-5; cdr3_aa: CASTLGGGQETQYF; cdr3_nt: TGTGCCAGCACCCTGGGAGGCGGACAAGAGACCCAGTACTTC
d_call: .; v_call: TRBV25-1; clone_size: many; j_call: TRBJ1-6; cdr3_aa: CASRVQGNSPLHF; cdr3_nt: TGTGCCAGCAGGGTACAGGGAAATTCACCCCTCCACTTT
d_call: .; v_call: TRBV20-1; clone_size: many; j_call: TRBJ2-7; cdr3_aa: CSARDPTLSYEQYF; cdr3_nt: TGCAGTGCTAGAGACCCAACCCTCTCCTACGAGCAGTACTTC
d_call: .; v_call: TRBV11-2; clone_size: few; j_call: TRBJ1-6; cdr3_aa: CASSLRTEYNSPLHF; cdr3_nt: TGTGCCAGCAGCTTGCGGACAGAGTATAATTCACCCCTCCACTTT
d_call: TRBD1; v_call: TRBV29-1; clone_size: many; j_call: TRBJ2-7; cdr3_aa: CSVRTGFTYEQYF; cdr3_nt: TGCAGCGTCAGGACAGGCTTTACCTACGAGCAGTACTTC
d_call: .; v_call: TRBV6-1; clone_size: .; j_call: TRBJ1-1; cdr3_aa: CASRIILNTEAFF; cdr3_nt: TGTGCCAGCAGAATTATTTTGAACACTGAAGCTTTCTTT
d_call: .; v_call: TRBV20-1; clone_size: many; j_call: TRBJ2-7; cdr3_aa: CSSERASSYEQYF; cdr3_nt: TGCAGTTCCGAGCGGGCCAGCTCCTACGAGCAGTACTTC
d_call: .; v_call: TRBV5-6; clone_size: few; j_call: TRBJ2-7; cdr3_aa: CASRYRDAGSYEQYF; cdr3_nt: TGTGCCAGCAGATACCGGGACGCCGGCTCCTACGAGCAGTACTTC